The 22 T cell receptor beta chains below were found in one sample sequenced in a study of blood T cell repertoires in COVID-19. Assay used: immunoSEQ multiplex PCR; TCRdb lists only in-frame clones, some missing. The sample lists 90,000 to 130,000 clones, roughly 85% occurring once. The specimen was peripheral blood. The receptors here all came from a man aged 35 to 55 with acute or convalescent COVID-19.

The chain employs TRBV12-3 or TRBV12-4 and TRBJ2-3; 8 nucleotides agree with TRBD2. The CDR3 runs to 13 residues. After removal of 7 bases from V and 4 bases from J, the junction contained 4 bases not matched to a gene. The CDR3 sequence: CASTIAGSDTQYF. The DNA of the CDR3 is TGTGCCAGCACCATAGCGGGGTCAGATACGCAGTATTTT.

The chain uses TRBV5-1 and TRBJ2-3; 7 bases fit TRBD2. The germline V gene has CDR1 SGHRS and CDR2 YFSETQ. The junction had 4 bases not matched to a gene; V was cut back by 2 bases and J by 4 bases. The CDR3 length is 14 residues. CDR3 bases: TGCGCCAGCAGCTTTGCGGGAGACTCAGATACGCAGTATTTT. Its translation: CASSFAGDSDTQYF.

The chain joins TRBV29-1 to TRBJ1-1, with D maybe TRBD1 (5 bases). This CDR3 comprises 12 residues. Trimming removed 8 bases from V and 5 bases from J, with 15 bases in between. CDR1 is SQVTM, CDR2 ANQGSEA, per germline. CDR3 nucleotides: TGCAGCTCCGTTGGGGCCAGGACTGAAGCTTTCTTT. This codes for CSSVGARTEAFF. Complete variable domain (other parts from reference TRBV29-1 and TRBJ1-1): SAVISQKPSRDICQRGTSLTIQCQVDSQVTMMFWYRQQPGQSLTLIATANQGSEATYESGFVIDKFPISRPNLTFSTLTVSNMSPEDSSIYLCSSVGARTEAFFGQGTRLTVV.

The rearrangement joins TRBV7-9 to TRBJ1-6; D not certain. The CDR3 consists of 12 residues. CDR1 SEHNR and CDR2 FQNEAQ come from the germline V gene (reference sequence). Trimming cost V 4 bases and J 7 bases, with 5 bases left between them. In nucleotides, the CDR3 is TGTGCCAGCAGCTCCAAAAATTCACCCCTCCACTTT. It translates to CASSSKNSPLHF.

The gene calls are TRBV7-9 and TRBJ2-1; TRBD2 matches 13 bases. The CDR3 totals 15 residues. In germline, CDR1 is SEHNR, CDR2 FQNEAQ (reference sequence). V shed 3 bases and J 7 bases; nucleotides not matched to a gene: 3. The CDR3 nucleotides read TGTGCCAGCAGCTTCGAGACTAGCGGGAGGAATGAGCAGTTCTTC. Amino acid sequence: CASSFETSGRNEQFF.

This clone was observed a few times. The CDR3 loop is CASSRLRGGELFF. The CDR3 DNA sequence: TGTGCCAGCAGCCGTCTTAGGGGCGGGGAGCTGTTTTTT. This chain uses TRBV7-2 with TRBJ2-2; possible D gene TRBD1, 5 bases. Germline CDR1 and CDR2: SGHTA and FQGNSA. This CDR3 is 13 amino acids long. Trimming pared 5 bases from V and 7 bases from J, leaving 11 bases between. The variable domain in full, completed from reference TRBV7-2 and TRBJ2-2, reads GAGVSQSPSNKVTEKGKDVELRCDPISGHTALYWYRQSLGQGLEFLIYFQGNSAPDKSGLPSDRFSAERTGGSVSTLTIQRTQQEDSAVYLCASSRLRGGELFFGEGSRLTVL.

The chain employs TRBV27 and TRBJ2-3; 9 bases fit TRBD2. J gave up 11 bases and V 8 bases, and 5 bases lay outside the gene matches. The CDR3 length is 11 residues. Per the germline V gene, CDR1 is MNHEY and CDR2 is SMNVEV (reference sequence). DNA of the CDR3: TGTGCCAGCGGACGGCGGGGGGGGCAGTATTTT. It is translated as CASGRRGGQYF.

The V call is TRBV5-5, the J call TRBJ1-2, with a tentative D call TRBD1 (5 bases). V was clipped by 4 bases and J by 5 bases, with 15 bases between them. The CDR3 totals 14 residues. Germline CDR1 SGHKS, CDR2 YYEKEE (reference sequence). The CDR3 loop is CASSSDQGSYGYTF. The CDR3 bases are TGTGCCAGCAGCAGTGATCAGGGTAGTTATGGCTACACCTTC. Full variable domain (missing parts from reference TRBV5-5 and TRBJ1-2): DAGVTQSPTHLIKTRGQQVTLRCSPISGHKSVSWYQQVLGQGPQFIFQYYEKEERGRGNFPDRFSARQFPNYSSELNVNALLLGDSALYLCASSSDQGSYGYTFGSGTRLTVV.

Turning to this clone: Other DNA sequences from this sample encode an identical CDR3 as well. The V and J genes are TRBV18 and TRBJ2-5; D possibly corresponds to TRBD1 (6 bases). Germline V gene lookup returns CDR1 KGHSH and CDR2 LQKENI. V dropped 6 bases and J dropped 2 bases, with 10 bases sitting between them. This CDR3 is 13 amino acids long. The chain's CDR3 is CASSRGLQETQYF. Here the CDR3 DNA reads TGTGCCAGCTCTAGGGGGTTACAAGAGACCCAGTACTTC.

The gene calls are TRBV9 and TRBJ2-1, with TRBD1 as a possible D gene (6 bases). Germline values: CDR1 SGDLS, CDR2 YYNGEE. The CDR3 totals 17 residues. Trimming removed 4 bases at V and 4 bases at J, with 21 bases between. The CDR3 DNA reads as TGTGCCAGCAGCACCAACTTTGGGGGCGGCAGGTACAATGAGCAGTTCTTC. Amino acids: CASSTNFGGGRYNEQFF.

The V call is TRBV27, the J call TRBJ2-5; unclear D gene. Per the germline V gene, CDR1 is MNHEY and CDR2 is SMNVEV (reference sequence). The CDR3 spans 15 residues. V was trimmed by 3 bases and J by 4 bases, leaving 15 bases between them. The CDR3 nucleotides are TGTGCCAGCAGTTTCGCGTGGTCCTCCGGAGAGACCCAGTACTTC. Its protein product is CASSFAWSSGETQYF.

This chain links TRBV11-2 with TRBJ2-1; 10 nucleotides agree with TRBD2. This CDR3 comprises 16 residues. V was pared by 3 bases and J by 4 bases, with 6 bases of the junction left unmatched. Germline loops: CDR1 SGHAT, CDR2 FQNNGV. The DNA for the CDR3 is TGTGCCAGCAGCTTTAGCGGGAGGAGGGTGTACAATGAGCAGTTCTTC. It codes for CASSFSGRRVYNEQFF.

The chain carries TRBV27 and TRBJ1-2, with TRBD1 as a possible D gene (6 bases). Trimming cost V 5 bases and J 6 bases, with 25 bases left between them. CDR1 MNHEY and CDR2 SMNVEV come from the germline V gene (reference sequence). The CDR3 length is 17 residues. The CDR3 reads CASSPRPYRAIDDGYTF. CDR3 bases: TGTGCCAGCAGTCCCCGACCCTACAGGGCCATTGACGATGGCTACACCTTC.

The rearrangement uses TRBV27 and TRBJ1-1, with D possibly TRBD1 on 6 matching bases. Trimming took 6 bases from V and 1 from J, leaving 12 bases between them. The CDR3 has 14 residues. From germline, CDR1 is MNHEY and CDR2 SMNVEV (reference sequence). The CDR3 DNA follows: TGTGCCAGCAGCGACAGGTCCGGGAACACTGAAGCTTTCTTT. This codes for CASSDRSGNTEAFF.

The chain carries TRBV6-5 and TRBJ2-7, with D perhaps TRBD1 (6 bases). V lost 6 bases to trimming and J lost 0 bases, with 15 bases between them. The CDR3 covers 15 residues. Germline CDR1 reads MNHEY; CDR2 reads SVGAGI. DNA for the CDR3: TGTGCCAGCAGCGGAAGAAGGGACACCTCCTACGAGCAGTACTTC. Translated: CASSGRRDTSYEQYF.

V and J are TRBV2 and TRBJ2-7; weak D call: TRBD2 (6 bases). The CDR3 sequence is 14 residues long. CDR1 is SNHLY and CDR2 is FYNNEI in the germline V gene. Trimming left V 3 bases short and J 6 bases short, with 15 bases between. The CDR3 is CASSDLAVLTEQYF. CDR3 in DNA: TGTGCCAGCAGTGATTTAGCGGTGCTAACCGAGCAGTACTTC.

This chain links TRBV9 with TRBJ2-3; D possibly corresponds to TRBD2 (6 bases). With 4 bases removed from V and 2 bases from J, the gap between germline ends came to 14 bases. The CDR3 length is 15 residues. Germline V gene sequence: CDR1 SGDLS, CDR2 YYNGEE. CDR3 residues: CASSWRGFTTDTQYF. CDR3 nucleotide sequence: TGTGCCAGCAGCTGGAGGGGATTCACCACAGATACGCAGTATTTT.

The rearrangement uses TRBV5-1 and TRBJ2-5; possibly TRBD2 for D (6 bases). Germline-derived CDR1 and CDR2 are SGHRS and YFSETQ. CDR3 length: 15 residues. V lost 4 bases and J 1 base, leaving 14 bases between the germline ends. In DNA, the CDR3 is TGCGCCAGCAGCCCTAACAGAGCGGGCCAAGAGACCCAGTACTTC. It yields the protein CASSPNRAGQETQYF.

The J gene is TRBJ2-7, the V gene TRBV24-1; no reliable D call. The CDR3 spans 14 residues. Germline assignment: CDR1 KGHDR and CDR2 SFDVKD. V lost 3 bases to trimming and J lost 2 bases, with 10 bases between them. The CDR3 nucleotides are TGTGCCACCAGTGATACTTCGAAAGCCTACGAGCAGTACTTC. This codes for CATSDTSKAYEQYF.

This clone was counted once. CDR3 in DNA: TGCGCCAGCAGCCAAACGATTAGCGGGAGGATAGCAGATACGCAGTATTTT. This codes for CASSQTISGRIADTQYF. The chain recombines TRBV4-1 with TRBJ2-3, with 10 bases that match TRBD2. V shed 2 bases and J 4 bases; nucleotides not matched to a gene: 9. CDR1 is MGHRA, CDR2 YSYEKL, per germline. The CDR3 spans 17 residues.

Of note for this clone: Additional DNA sequences in this sample encode the identical CDR3. The chain combines TRBV29-1 with TRBJ1-1; maybe TRBD1 (5 bases). Germline V gene data show CDR1 as SQVTM and CDR2 as ANQGSEA. Trimming left V 3 bases short and J 0 bases short, with 8 bases between. CDR3 length equals 13 residues. The CDR3 DNA follows: TGCAGCGTTGAGCGACAGCTGAACACTGAAGCTTTCTTT. Protein product: CSVERQLNTEAFF. Full variable domain (remainder filled in from reference TRBV29-1 and TRBJ1-1): SAVISQKPSRDICQRGTSLTIQCQVDSQVTMMFWYRQQPGQSLTLIATANQGSEATYESGFVIDKFPISRPNLTFSTLTVSNMSPEDSSIYLCSVERQLNTEAFFGQGTRLTVV.

This clone was counted only a few times. The chain is built from TRBV24-1 and TRBJ1-2; unclear D gene. Germline V CDR1 and CDR2: KGHDR, SFDVKD. V was pared by 4 bases and J by 6 bases, with 20 bases between. The CDR3 is 16 amino acids. CDR3 region: CATSDFGPGGPDGYTF. The CDR3 DNA follows: TGTGCCACCAGTGACTTCGGACCGGGCGGGCCGGATGGCTACACCTTC.